The present TCR beta chain was sequenced within a study of OX40 agonist ivuxolimab in advanced cancers. TCRdb keeps only in-frame clones here, not all; method: immunoSEQ multiplex PCR. The sample lists some 72,000 clones, roughly nine tenths occurring once. The CDR3 is made up of 13 amino acids. Germline CDR1 and CDR2: SQVTM and ANQGSEA. Trimming shortened V by 5 bases and J by 1 base, and 11 bases separated the two germline ends. The source was CD4+ or CD8+ T cells sorted from blood, collected in a trial of the OX40 agonist ivuxolimab. The chain couples TRBV29-1 to TRBJ1-1; maybe TRBD1 (5 bases). The clonotype originates from an adult with an advanced solid tumor such as melanoma, head and neck, liver or kidney cancer. The CDR3 here is CSVLDSSNTEAFF. In DNA form, the CDR3 reads TGCAGCGTTCTAGACAGCTCGAACACTGAAGCTTTCTTT.